A single sample gave rise to the 20 T cell receptor beta chains below, sequenced in a study of blood T cells in healthy people across ages. A second roughly 7 to 11 cycle PCR used barcoded and J-beta primers. Via MiXCR, TCRdb re-called the 5' RACE reads, giving one row per CDR3 protein. This table holds about 1.6 million distinct CDR3 sequences, roughly a third found once. Sequenced material: blood. The origin of the receptors is a woman between 25 and 40 years old in good health.

The rearrangement joins TRBV4-1 to TRBJ2-5; the match to TRBD2 covers 8 bases. In germline, CDR1 is MGHRA, CDR2 YSYEKL. Trimming removed 0 bases from V and 7 bases from J; junction bases left unmatched: 10. This CDR3 has 16 residues. The CDR3 loop reads CASSQDGAGERSTQYF. The CDR3, as DNA: TGCGCCAGCAGCCAAGACGGAGCGGGGGAGCGTTCGACCCAGTACTTC.

The V and J genes are TRBV20-1 and TRBJ2-1; 7 bases match TRBD2. The germline V gene has CDR1 DFQATT and CDR2 SNEGSKA (reference sequence). The V gene end was trimmed by 5 bases and the J gene end by 6 bases; junction bases not matched to a gene: 13. The CDR3 runs 15 residues. CDR3: CSAPRTLAASNEQFF. CDR3 nucleotide sequence: TGCAGTGCTCCCCGAACCCTAGCGGCCAGCAATGAGCAGTTCTTC.

The genes are TRBV20-1 and TRBJ2-3; D uncertain. Trimming pared 3 bases from V and 4 bases from J, leaving 8 bases between. CDR1 DFQATT and CDR2 SNEGSKA come from the germline V gene (reference sequence). The CDR3 loop spans 12 amino acids. Here the CDR3 reads CSASKGPDTQYF. The CDR3 DNA follows: TGCAGTGCTAGTAAGGGCCCAGATACGCAGTATTTT.

The chain carries TRBV11-2 and TRBJ2-5; TRBD2 aligns across 9 bases. The CDR3 is 16 residues long. Trimming at V came to 2 bases and at J to 5 bases, leaving 9 bases not matched to a gene. Germline V gene sequence: CDR1 SGHAT, CDR2 FQNNGV. This chain's CDR3 is CASSLSISGSVETQYF. The CDR3 DNA is TGTGCCAGCAGCTTATCTATTAGCGGGAGTGTGGAGACCCAGTACTTC.

This clonotype showed up just a few times. The rearrangement links TRBV5-1 to TRBJ2-7, with 13 bases lining up with TRBD2. The CDR3 is 16 residues long. With V trimmed by 4 bases and J by 6 bases, 10 bases remained unmatched. Looked up from germline, CDR1 is SGHRS and CDR2 is YFSETQ. The CDR3, as DNA: TGCGCCAGCAGCATCCGGGAGACTAGCGGGGGGCCCGAGCAGTACTTC. Its translation: CASSIRETSGGPEQYF.

The V call is TRBV5-1, the J call TRBJ2-3; D perhaps matches TRBD2 (7 bases). The CDR3 is made up of 19 amino acids. The germline V gene has CDR1 SGHRS and CDR2 YFSETQ. Between the trimmed V and J ends, which lost 5 bases and 0 bases, there was a span of 25 bases. The CDR3 coding sequence is TGCGCCAGCAGACAAGGGGAGGGGGTTCTCGTTCCTAGCACAGATACGCAGTATTTT. This sequence encodes CASRQGEGVLVPSTDTQYF.

In DNA, the CDR3 is TGCGCCAGCAGCCAGGCCCCCTTAATTCAGGATGAGCAGTTCTTC. Protein product: CASSQAPLIQDEQFF. This chain uses TRBV4-1 with TRBJ2-1; no clear D. Trimming left V 3 bases short and J 8 bases short, with 17 bases between. This CDR3 is 15 amino acids long. Germline-derived CDR1 and CDR2 are MGHRA and YSYEKL.

Only a few counts were recorded for this clonotype. The V call is TRBV29-1, the J call TRBJ1-1; D remains unclear. Germline values: CDR1 SQVTM, CDR2 ANQGSEA. CDR3 length: 13 residues. Trimming shortened V by 5 bases and J by 0 bases, and 10 bases separated the two germline ends. The CDR3 loop is CSVFLGMNTEAFF. The CDR3 DNA sequence: TGCAGCGTTTTCCTGGGGATGAACACTGAAGCTTTCTTT. The full variable domain, with the rest looked up from reference TRBV29-1 and TRBJ1-1, is SAVISQKPSRDICQRGTSLTIQCQVDSQVTMMFWYRQQPGQSLTLIATANQGSEATYESGFVIDKFPISRPNLTFSTLTVSNMSPEDSSIYLCSVFLGMNTEAFFGQGTRLTVV.

This clonotype was seen a few times. This chain connects TRBV10-2 to TRBJ2-1; the match to TRBD2 covers 9 bases. The CDR3 has 15 residues. J gave up 8 bases and V 1 base, and 6 bases lay outside the gene matches. Per germline, CDR1 WSHSY and CDR2 SAAADI. The CDR3: CASSEFRIAGDEQFF. CDR3 sequence (DNA): TGCGCCAGCAGTGAGTTTCGGATAGCGGGGGATGAGCAGTTCTTC.

This clonotype was seen only a few times. The chain joins TRBV28 to TRBJ1-2; perhaps TRBD1 as D (6 bases). The CDR3 loop spans 11 amino acids. CDR1 is MDHEN, CDR2 SYDVKM, per germline. Between the trimmed V and J ends, which lost 6 bases and 7 bases, there was a span of 9 bases. Here the CDR3 DNA reads TGTGCCAGCAGAGGACAGTTTGGCTACACCTTC. This encodes CASRGQFGYTF.

V gene TRBV12-3 or TRBV12-4 combines with J gene TRBJ2-5; 7 bases are shared with TRBD2. With V trimmed by 8 bases and J by 5 bases, 2 bases remained unmatched. The CDR3 totals 11 residues. CDR3 in amino acids: CASAGAETQYF. The CDR3 DNA follows: TGTGCCAGCGCGGGAGCTGAGACCCAGTACTTC.

This clonotype was seen only a few times. CDR3 residues: CASSLGRRETYEQYF. CDR3 nucleotides: TGCGCCAGCAGCTTGGGGAGGAGGGAGACCTACGAGCAGTACTTC. The V and J genes are TRBV5-1 and TRBJ2-7; D is possibly TRBD2 (6 bases). V was trimmed by 0 bases and J by 2 bases, leaving 12 bases between them. The V gene's germline CDR1 is SGHRS and CDR2 YFSETQ. This CDR3 has 15 residues.

The genes are TRBV11-1 and TRBJ2-3, with 9 bases lining up with TRBD2. The ends lost 5 bases at V and 4 bases at J; junction bases unmatched: 10. The length of the CDR3 is 16 residues. Germline-derived CDR1 and CDR2 are SGHAT and FQDESV (reference sequence). The CDR3 region has the DNA TGTGCCAGCAGCCCTAGCGGGATAGGCTGGGCAGATACGCAGTATTTT. Protein: CASSPSGIGWADTQYF. The full variable domain, with the rest looked up from reference TRBV11-1 and TRBJ2-3, is EAEVAQSPRYKITEKSQAVAFWCDPISGHATLYWYRQILGQGPELLVQFQDESVVDDSQLPKDRFSAERLKGVDSTLKIQPAELGDSAMYLCASSPSGIGWADTQYFGPGTRLTVL.

This clonotype has at least ten counts. The chain recombines TRBV7-2 with TRBJ2-7; TRBD2 agrees at 7 bases. CDR1 and CDR2 (germline): SGHTA, FQGNSA. The V segment lost 5 bases and the J segment 4 bases; nucleotides outside the gene matches: 8. The CDR3 totals 14 residues. The CDR3 nucleotides read TGTGCCAGCAGCCCCGGGACTATCTTTTACGAGCAGTACTTC. It encodes CASSPGTIFYEQYF.

The chain couples TRBV27 to TRBJ2-7, with 8 bases fitting TRBD2. The V gene's germline CDR1 is MNHEY and CDR2 SMNVEV (reference sequence). After removal of 6 bases from V and 5 bases from J, the junction contained 9 bases not matched to a gene. The CDR3 runs 14 residues. The CDR3 sequence is CASSQAGAAHEQYF. The DNA for the CDR3 is TGTGCCAGCAGCCAAGCGGGGGCCGCCCACGAGCAGTACTTC.

This clonotype appeared many times. The V gene is TRBV4-2, the J gene TRBJ2-5; D is perhaps TRBD2 (6 bases). V was trimmed by 0 bases and J by 1 base, leaving 15 bases between them. The CDR3 length is 17 residues. Germline V CDR1 and CDR2: LGHNA, YNFKEQ. The CDR3 reads CASSQDQSGGLQETQYF. The CDR3 nucleotides read TGTGCCAGCAGCCAAGACCAATCCGGGGGTCTCCAAGAGACCCAGTACTTC.

The V gene is TRBV9, the J gene TRBJ2-1; possible D gene TRBD2, 7 bases. V was shortened by 3 bases and J by 9 bases, with 19 bases between the two germline ends. From germline, CDR1 is SGDLS and CDR2 YYNGEE. This CDR3 is 15 amino acids long. As DNA, the CDR3 is TGTGCCAGCAGCGCAGCCGATGAGGGGGGGGCTGAGCAGTTCTTC. This translates into CASSAADEGGAEQFF.

Concerning this clonotype itself: At one end the junction does not follow the germline gene, possibly because of a read error. V usage is TRBV7-3 and J usage is TRBJ1-1, with unresolved D. The CDR3 has 13 amino acids. The V gene's germline CDR1 is SGHTA and CDR2 FQGTGA. CDR3 DNA sequence: TGTGCCAGCTCTTTCGGGATGAACACTGCAGCTTTCTTT. It encodes CASSFGMNTAAFF.

The chain has TRBV14 and TRBJ2-6, with D perhaps being TRBD1 or TRBD2 (5 bases each). V was trimmed by 5 bases and J by 4 bases, leaving 27 bases between them. This CDR3 comprises 20 residues. The germline CDR1 and CDR2 sequences are SGHDN and FVKESK. DNA of the CDR3: TGTGCCAGCAGCGTCTACCCATCGGGGCGCGTATTATCAGGGGCCAACGTCCTGACTTTC. As protein: CASSVYPSGRVLSGANVLTF.

The chain recombines TRBV9 with TRBJ1-1, with 7 bases that match TRBD1. Looked up from germline, CDR1 is SGDLS and CDR2 is YYNGEE. The CDR3 consists of 16 residues. Unmatched junction bases numbered 9, after V lost 4 bases and J lost 0 bases. CDR3 nucleotide sequence: TGTGCCAGCAGCCCCGAGGGGGCCGATATGAACACTGAAGCTTTCTTT. This translates into CASSPEGADMNTEAFF.